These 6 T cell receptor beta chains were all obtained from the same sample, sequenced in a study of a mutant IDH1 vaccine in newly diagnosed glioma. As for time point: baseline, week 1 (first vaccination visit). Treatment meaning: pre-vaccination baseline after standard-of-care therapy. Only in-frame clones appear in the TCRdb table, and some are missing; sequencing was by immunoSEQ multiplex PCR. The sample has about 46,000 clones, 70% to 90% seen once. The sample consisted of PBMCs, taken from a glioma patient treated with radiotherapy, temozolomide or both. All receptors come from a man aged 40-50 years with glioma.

Here the CDR3 reads CASSQVGQGVDYGYTF. CDR3 in DNA: TGTGCCAGCAGCCAAGTTGGCCAGGGGGTTGACTATGGCTACACCTTC. This chain uses TRBV14 with TRBJ1-2, with 7 bases fitting TRBD1. Germline values: CDR1 SGHDN, CDR2 FVKESK. Germline trimming cut 1 base from V and 3 bases from J; bases unmatched to any gene: 8. The CDR3 covers 16 residues.

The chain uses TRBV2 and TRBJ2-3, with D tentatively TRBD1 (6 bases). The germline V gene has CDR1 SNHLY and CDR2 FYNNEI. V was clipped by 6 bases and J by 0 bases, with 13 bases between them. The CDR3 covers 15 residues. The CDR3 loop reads CASSTGQTSTDTQYF. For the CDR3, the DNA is TGTGCCAGCAGCACTGGACAGACTAGCACAGATACGCAGTATTTT.

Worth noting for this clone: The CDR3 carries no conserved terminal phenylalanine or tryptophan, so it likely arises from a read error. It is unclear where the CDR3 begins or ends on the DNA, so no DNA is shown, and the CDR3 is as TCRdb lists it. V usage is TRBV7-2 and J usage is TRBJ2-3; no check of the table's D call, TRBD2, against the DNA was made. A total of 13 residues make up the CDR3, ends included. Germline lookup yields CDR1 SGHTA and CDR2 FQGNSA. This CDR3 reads CASSSSAGGPIVS.

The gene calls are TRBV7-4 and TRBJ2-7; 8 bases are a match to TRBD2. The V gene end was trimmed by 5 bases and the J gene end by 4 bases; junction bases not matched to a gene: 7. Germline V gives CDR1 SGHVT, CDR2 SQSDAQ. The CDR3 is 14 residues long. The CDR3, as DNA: TGTGCCAGCAGCCAAGCGGGAGTATCGTACGAGCAGTACTTC. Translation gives CASSQAGVSYEQYF. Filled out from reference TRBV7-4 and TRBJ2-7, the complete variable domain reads GAGVSQSPRYKVAKRGRDVALRCDSISGHVTLYWYRQTLGQGSEVLTYSQSDAQRDKSGRPSGRFSAERPERSVSTLKIQRTEQGDSAVYLCASSQAGVSYEQYFGPGTRLTVT.

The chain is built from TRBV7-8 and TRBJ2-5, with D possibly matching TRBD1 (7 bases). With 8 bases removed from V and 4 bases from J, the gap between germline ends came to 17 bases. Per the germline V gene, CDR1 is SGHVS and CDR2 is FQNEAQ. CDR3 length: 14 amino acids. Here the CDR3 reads CASGGSNRGETQYF. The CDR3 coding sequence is TGTGCCAGCGGGGGGTCAAACAGGGGAGAGACCCAGTACTTC.

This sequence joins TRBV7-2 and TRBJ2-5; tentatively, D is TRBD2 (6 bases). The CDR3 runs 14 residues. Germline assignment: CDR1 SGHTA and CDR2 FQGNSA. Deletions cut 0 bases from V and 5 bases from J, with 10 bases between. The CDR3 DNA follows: TGTGCCAGCAGCTTAGCGCTTGGAGGGGAGACCCAGTACTTC. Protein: CASSLALGGETQYF.